This T cell receptor (beta chain) was sequenced during a study of patients and donors after allogeneic stem cell transplantation. In its sample, this clonotype was seen many times. CDR1 LGHNA and CDR2 YNFKEQ come from the germline V gene. The CDR3 contains 13 residues. Trimming shortened V by 2 bases and J by 5 bases, and 9 bases separated the two germline ends. MiXCR, run by TCRdb on the RT-PCR reads, gives a single entry per CDR3 protein. This table holds tens of thousands of distinct CDR3 sequences, 6.8% found once. The chain employs TRBV4-2 and TRBJ2-5; maybe TRBD1 (5 bases). The origin of this receptor is a human donor who was either an allogeneic HSCT recipient or a stem cell or donor lymphocyte infusion donor (not recorded which). It is not recorded whose cells these are; they may come from a transplant donor. The sample consisted of blood, either unsorted or a sorted T cell fraction (not recorded which). The CDR3 here is CASSQYRSETQYF. The CDR3 DNA is TGTGCCAGCAGCCAATACAGGTCGGAGACCCAGTACTTC.